Given below is one T cell receptor (beta chain) in context. What it recognizes is unknown. This specimen belongs to a study of memory CD4+ T cells and cytomegalovirus serostatus. General study results and limits: The CMV-associated TCR signature appears largely within the CD4+ memory repertoire. Of 150 to 200 reported CMV TCRbeta sequences, just over 65 were found in memory CD4+ repertoires.

Sequencing used immunoSEQ multiplex PCR; TCRdb keeps in-frame clones, though not all of them. Of under 50,000 clones listed, about 78% are singletons. The CDR3 spans 15 residues. Germline-derived CDR1 and CDR2 are SGHTA and FQGNSA. V gave up 5 bases and J gave up 9 bases; unmatched junction bases: 12. The sort gate was single viable CD3+CD4+CD8-CD45RO+ cells for memory CD4+ T cells. After thawing, CD4+ T cells were positively selected. The sequenced material came from memory CD4+ T cells from blood. This rearrangement joins TRBV7-2 to TRBJ2-1; 8 nucleotides line up with TRBD2. This clonotype originated in an adult in good health and CMV-seronegative. CDR3 amino acids: CASSPNLGLAGEQFF. The CDR3 nucleotides read TGTGCCAGCAGCCCCAACCTCGGACTAGCTGGTGAGCAGTTCTTC. Using reference TRBV7-2 and TRBJ2-1 for the parts outside the CDR3, the full variable domain is GAGVSQSPSNKVTEKGKDVELRCDPISGHTALYWYRQSLGQGLEFLIYFQGNSAPDKSGLPSDRFSAERTGGSVSTLTIQRTQQEDSAVYLCASSPNLGLAGEQFFGPGTRLTVL.